This T cell receptor (beta chain) was found in a study of blood T cell repertoires in COVID-19 (dated by TCRdb to the early 2020s). Study-level background: Collaborator samples came from the United States, Italy and Spain and covered acute and convalescent phases of COVID-19. Where available, HLA class I and class II types were obtained from metadata supplied by the sample provider rather than from assay-based typing. The repertoires were made available in a free public database intended to serve as a resource for research on the immune response to SARS-CoV-2. Subjects who had been exposed to COVID-19, were actively infected with it, or had recovered from it provided the deeply sampled blood TCRbeta repertoires that made up the dataset. The samples were drawn from two sources: the first 160 participants of the ongoing ImmuneRACE study, and over 950 subjects contributed by 6 global collaborators. The sample metadata nearly always contained a de-identified subject ID, COVID-19 status, age in years and sex. The material from the prospective study consisted of cDNA or gDNA derived from T cells, B-cell-depleted T cells, or PBMCs.

One collaborating source in Seattle enrolled patients during active infection and followed them longitudinally through the course of disease. Whole blood was collected in K2EDTA tubes by collaborating institutions according to the institutions' own protocols. For TCRbeta analysis, collaborators shipped samples as frozen whole blood, isolated PBMCs, or DNA extracted from either of those sample types. As for this clone: Its antigen target is currently unknown. Per-nucleotide qualities are absent, and no much larger clonotype sits a single base away.

TCRbeta CDR3 regions were amplified from genomic DNA using the immunoSEQ Assay, a bias-controlled multiplex PCR. Per the original workflow: Within the assay, amplification of reference gene primers was used to estimate how many nucleated cells each sample contained. To quantify the absolute abundance of each unique TCRbeta CDR3 rearrangement, sequence reads were collapsed and filtered. Productive Simpson clonality was computed per sample as the square root of Simpson's diversity index over productive rearrangements. Imported from immuneACCESS, the table was reduced by TCRdb to in-frame sequences with V and J called. These copies leave out some clones; in studies compared against another copy, an unresolved V gene accounts for under half, and the cause of the remainder is not known. Clone size and the V and J calls come from that table; the DNA yielded D and trimming. For this sample the table gives under 550,000 clones, of which around nine tenths were detected only once. 0.65% to 1% of the sample is in the top ten clones.

What the study reported, not specific to this receptor: The amount of clinical and demographic metadata varied by source and participant and was provided uncurated.

The source of this sequence is a man younger than 35 with COVID-19, enrolled during active disease. Input material: peripheral blood.

The DNA reads TGTGCCAGCAGTGAGGGCAGCCACAATGAGCAGTTCTTC. It specifies CASSEGSHNEQFF. The rearranged chain carries TRBV6-1 and TRBJ2-1; too little of a D gene remains to name it. CDR1 and CDR2, looked up from the germline V gene, are MNHNS and SASEGT. V lost 3 bases and J lost 5 bases; the stretch between them is 8 bases long. The CDR3 measures 13 amino acids from cysteine to phenylalanine. CDR3 DNA is the only sequence kept; it has 39 bases, read in frame from the first base.